This record looks at one T cell receptor (beta chain) sequence and its context. CDR3 size: 15 residues. Germline V gene lookup returns CDR1 SGHRS and CDR2 YFSETQ. V gave up 1 base and J gave up 4 bases, with 14 bases separating them. The data derive from a study of T cell responses to AZD1222 COVID-19 vaccine. The protocol was immunoSEQ multiplex PCR, while the TCRdb copy is restricted to in-frame clones and leaves out a portion. The sample contains about 150,000 clones, more than 85% of which appear only once. V is TRBV5-1 and J is TRBJ1-1; the D gene is possibly TRBD1 (6 bases). This TCR derives from an adult in good health. Sequencing was performed on peripheral blood, taken on day 0 of AZD1222 vaccination. The DNA of the CDR3 is TGCGCCAGCAGCTTGTTGGGGGCGGAAGGCACTGAAGCTTTCTTT. Protein: CASSLLGAEGTEAFF.